This T cell receptor beta chain was sequenced in a study of blood T cell repertoires in COVID-19. TCRdb's table, derived via immunoSEQ multiplex PCR, lists solely in-frame clones and lacks some. The sample has some 370,000 clones; more than 70% are singletons. This CDR3 has 16 residues. Germline CDR1 reads PRHDT; CDR2 reads FYEKMQ (reference sequence). V dropped 6 bases and J dropped 5 bases, with 22 bases sitting between them. V usage is TRBV13 and J usage is TRBJ1-1, with D perhaps TRBD1 (5 bases). This TCR derives from a man aged 35 to 55 with acute or convalescent COVID-19. The sequenced sample consisted of peripheral blood. CDR3: CASSHTPGRGYTEAFF. The CDR3 coding sequence is TGTGCCAGCAGTCACACTCCAGGGCGGGGGTATACTGAAGCTTTCTTT.